The 27 T cell receptor beta chains below all came from one sample that was sequenced in a study of CD8 T cells in ankylosing spondylitis. These receptors' targets are unknown. TCRdb independently ran MiXCR on the 5' RACE reads; one entry per CDR3 protein. The sample lists about 510,000 distinct CDR3 sequences, approximately 5.3% seen once, with under 4.5% in the top ten. Study outcomes and limitations: Ankylosing spondylitis blood appeared to be characterized by a TCR beta motif of under ten highly homologous variants.

The sequenced material came from blood, either unsorted or a sorted T cell fraction (not recorded which). These receptors were obtained from a male donor with ankylosing spondylitis.

This clonotype was recorded many times. The chain joins TRBV15 to TRBJ1-2; unclear D gene. The CDR3 spans 16 residues. V was pared by 0 bases and J by 9 bases, with 20 bases between. CDR1 and CDR2 from the germline V gene are LNHNV and YYDKDF (reference sequence). As DNA, the CDR3 is TGTGCCACCAGCAGAGATCAGGTCATCGACTCCTCTAGCTACACCTTC. Residues: CATSRDQVIDSSSYTF. Together with reference TRBV15 and TRBJ1-2, the CDR3 gives the full variable domain: DAMVIQNPRYQVTQFGKPVTLSCSQTLNHNVMYWYQQKSSQAPKLLFHYYDKDFNNEADTPDNFQSRRPNTSFCFLDIRSPGLGDTAMYLCATSRDQVIDSSSYTFGSGTRLTVV.

This clonotype was seen many times. This chain uses TRBV11-2 with TRBJ2-3; 9 positions agree with TRBD1. This CDR3 comprises 15 residues. The V segment lost 5 bases and the J segment 3 bases; nucleotides outside the gene matches: 6. The V gene's germline CDR1 is SGHAT and CDR2 FQNNGV. As DNA, the CDR3 is TGTGCCAGCAGCCCCGGGACAGGGTCTACAGATACGCAGTATTTT. Protein: CASSPGTGSTDTQYF.

In its sample, this clonotype was seen many times. The chain recombines TRBV29-1 with TRBJ1-1; D possibly corresponds to TRBD1 (6 bases). V was pared by 0 bases and J by 4 bases, with 21 bases between. The V gene's germline CDR1 is SQVTM and CDR2 ANQGSEA. This CDR3 contains 17 residues. The chain's CDR3 is CSVEDVIIQGLITEAFF. CDR3 nucleotides: TGCAGCGTTGAAGATGTGATTATACAGGGCCTCATCACTGAAGCTTTCTTT.

The sample holds many counts of this clonotype. The CDR3 bases are TGTGCCAGCAGCTTAATGGAGGGGGATGTAACTGAAGCTTTCTTT. Amino acids: CASSLMEGDVTEAFF. The chain carries TRBV7-2 and TRBJ1-1; D might be TRBD1 (6 bases). V gave up 2 bases and J gave up 5 bases, with 15 bases separating them. Germline values: CDR1 SGHTA, CDR2 FQGNSA. The CDR3 has 15 residues. Full variable domain (outside the CDR3, taken from reference TRBV7-2 and TRBJ1-1): GAGVSQSPSNKVTEKGKDVELRCDPISGHTALYWYRQSLGQGLEFLIYFQGNSAPDKSGLPSDRFSAERTGGSVSTLTIQRTQQEDSAVYLCASSLMEGDVTEAFFGQGTRLTVV.

This clonotype showed up many times. The chain combines TRBV20-1 with TRBJ2-1, with 10 bases that match TRBD1. There are 15 residues in the CDR3. CDR1 is DFQATT and CDR2 is SNEGSKA in the germline V gene (reference sequence). V dropped 6 bases and J dropped 6; count of bases not matched to a gene: 11. CDR3 loop: CSASVGQGGPNEQFF. Written as DNA, the CDR3 is TGCAGTGCCTCGGTAGGACAGGGGGGCCCCAATGAGCAGTTCTTC.

The sample holds many counts of this clonotype. The chain uses TRBV5-1 and TRBJ2-3; TRBD2 agrees at 13 bases. The CDR3 runs to 16 residues. Germline V gene data show CDR1 as SGHRS and CDR2 as YFSETQ. After removal of 4 bases from V and 3 bases from J, the junction contained 5 bases not matched to a gene. The chain's CDR3 is CASSSGLAGETDTQYF. CDR3 nucleotides: TGCGCCAGCAGCAGCGGACTAGCGGGGGAAACAGATACGCAGTATTTT.

In this sample, this clonotype turned up many times. The chain couples TRBV12-3 or TRBV12-4 to TRBJ2-7, with 11 bases matching TRBD1. Losses at the gene ends were 5 bases for V and 6 bases for J; bases not matched to a gene: 6. This CDR3 contains 14 residues. As DNA, the CDR3 is TGTGCCAGCAGTAAATGGGACAGGGGGAGCGAGCAGTACTTC. It specifies CASSKWDRGSEQYF.

Concerning this clonotype: A much larger clone is a single base away; this may be a read error. No conserved phenylalanine or tryptophan is present at the end of the CDR3, so a read error is the likely explanation. This rearrangement joins TRBV29-1 to TRBJ2-5; no reliable D call. Trimming left V 1 base short and J 2 bases short, with 5 bases between. CDR3 length: 12 amino acids. From germline, CDR1 is SQVTM and CDR2 ANQGSEA. The CDR3 sequence is CSVEVKQETQYL. The CDR3 DNA follows: TGCAGCGTTGAAGTGAAACAAGAGACCCAGTACCTC.

This clonotype was detected many times. The CDR3 loop is CASSVLDSVNTEAFF. The CDR3 DNA is TGTGCCAGCAGCGTACTAGACAGCGTCAACACTGAAGCTTTCTTT. V gene TRBV6-1 combines with J gene TRBJ1-1; TRBD1 is a possible D gene (5 bases). This CDR3 region has 15 residues. Trimming took 6 bases from V and 2 from J, leaving 16 bases between them. Germline lookup yields CDR1 MNHNS and CDR2 SASEGT.

This clonotype appeared many times. The CDR3 DNA sequence: TGCAGCGCCAGGCCACCCTTGGACTATGGCTACACCTTC. The encoded protein is CSARPPLDYGYTF. V and J are TRBV29-1 and TRBJ1-2; D is unclear. Between the trimmed V and J ends, which lost 7 bases and 3 bases, there was a span of 15 bases. From germline, CDR1 is SQVTM and CDR2 ANQGSEA. The CDR3 consists of 13 residues.

This clonotype was counted at least ten times. The chain joins TRBV4-2 to TRBJ2-7; TRBD1 might be the D (7 bases). The CDR3 sequence is 15 residues long. Germline CDR1 LGHNA, CDR2 YNFKEQ. Trimming shortened V by 0 bases and J by 4 bases, and 13 bases separated the two germline ends. The CDR3 nucleotides read TGTGCCAGCAGCCAAGATGGGGCAGGGGGGTACGAGCAGTACTTC. Its translation: CASSQDGAGGYEQYF.

The chain has TRBV2 and TRBJ2-7; 7 nucleotides agree with TRBD1. Germline V gives CDR1 SNHLY, CDR2 FYNNEI. Germline trimming cut 10 bases from V and 5 bases from J; bases unmatched to any gene: 11. The CDR3 totals 13 residues. This CDR3 reads CAISIQGPDEQYF. The DNA for the CDR3 is TGTGCCATCTCGATACAGGGGCCGGACGAGCAGTACTTC.

The chain links TRBV7-9 to TRBJ2-1, with D uncertain. This CDR3 comprises 14 residues. Trimming shortened V by 5 bases and J by 0 bases, and 8 bases separated the two germline ends. The V gene's germline CDR1 is SEHNR and CDR2 FQNEAQ (reference sequence). CDR3 DNA: TGTGCCAGCAGCCAGGCGAGCTCCTACAATGAGCAGTTCTTC. This gives the protein CASSQASSYNEQFF.

To note about this clonotype: Given a much more abundant clone one base away, this may be a read error. The chain uses TRBV28 and TRBJ2-3; D remains ambiguous. The CDR3 is made up of 13 amino acids. The germline gives CDR1 MDHEN, CDR2 SYDVKM. This CDR3 reads CSSSFPLGRAQYF. Written as DNA, the CDR3 is TGTTCCAGCAGTTTCCCATTGGGTCGGGCGCAGTATTTT.

This clonotype was seen many times. This rearrangement joins TRBV20-1 to TRBJ1-2, with D unresolved. The CDR3 runs to 11 residues. Trimming removed 3 bases at V and 8 bases at J, with 10 bases between. The germline V gene encodes CDR1 DFQATT and CDR2 SNEGSKA (reference sequence). The CDR3: CSASSGGGYTF. CDR3 nucleotides: TGCAGTGCTAGCAGTGGAGGGGGCTACACCTTC.

The chain has TRBV14 and TRBJ2-5, with D unclear. Trimming pared 0 bases from V and 7 bases from J, leaving 6 bases between. The CDR3 contains 12 residues. The germline V gene has CDR1 SGHDN and CDR2 FVKESK. The CDR3 loop reads CASSQDGPTQYF. For the CDR3, the DNA is TGTGCCAGCAGCCAAGATGGGCCGACCCAGTACTTC. Supplemented by reference TRBV14 and TRBJ2-5, the full variable domain reads EAGVTQFPSHSVIEKGQTVTLRCDPISGHDNLYWYRRVMGKEIKFLLHFVKESKQDESGMPNNRFLAERTGGTYSTLKVQPAELEDSGVYFCASSQDGPTQYFGPGTRLLVL.

This clonotype was detected a few times. The chain carries TRBV24-1 and TRBJ2-1; TRBD2 matches at 9 bases. Trimming at V came to 7 bases and at J to 9 bases, leaving 9 bases not matched to a gene. The CDR3 covers 14 residues. The germline V gene encodes CDR1 KGHDR and CDR2 SFDVKD. The chain's CDR3 is CATREPGLASEQFF. The DNA for the CDR3 is TGTGCCACCAGAGAACCGGGACTAGCTAGTGAGCAGTTCTTC.

This clonotype was found many times. This chain connects TRBV7-2 to TRBJ1-2; D is perhaps TRBD1 (6 bases). Germline V CDR1 and CDR2: SGHTA, FQGNSA. V was clipped by 1 base and J by 3 bases, with 12 bases between them. This CDR3 has 15 residues. The CDR3 loop reads CASSLVDSFYYGYTF. CDR3 bases: TGTGCCAGCAGCTTAGTGGACAGCTTTTACTATGGCTACACCTTC.

This clonotype was counted many times. The J gene is TRBJ2-5, the V gene TRBV15, with D tentatively TRBD1 (5 bases). Per germline, CDR1 LNHNV and CDR2 YYDKDF (reference sequence). The CDR3 contains 17 residues. Deletions cut 0 bases from V and 5 bases from J, with 19 bases between. DNA of the CDR3: TGTGCCACCAGCAGAGATTGGGGCCAGGGCGGTTGGGAGACCCAGTACTTC. Translation: CATSRDWGQGGWETQYF.

This clonotype was recorded at least ten times. This sequence joins TRBV29-1 and TRBJ1-4, with D possibly being TRBD1 (5 bases). Trimming pared 7 bases from V and 5 bases from J, leaving 11 bases between. Per germline, CDR1 SQVTM and CDR2 ANQGSEA. The CDR3 contains 12 residues. CDR3 DNA: TGCAGCGGAAGGGACGGGAATGAAAAACTGTTTTTT. This encodes CSGRDGNEKLFF.

There are a few counts of this clonotype. CDR3 in DNA: TGTGCCAGCAGCTCCCCCCTGGGGTTGTCTTACCCCTACGAGCAGTACTTC. Residues: CASSSPLGLSYPYEQYF. The chain carries TRBV7-9 and TRBJ2-7, with D hard to call. This CDR3 spans 17 amino acids. Deletions cut 4 bases from V and 2 bases from J, with 21 bases between. The germline V gene has CDR1 SEHNR and CDR2 FQNEAQ (reference sequence).

This clonotype was counted at least ten times. The J gene is TRBJ2-1, the V gene TRBV20-1, with 10 bases lining up with TRBD2. V lost 4 bases and J lost 2; bases outside the gene matches: 5. Germline loops: CDR1 DFQATT, CDR2 SNEGSKA (reference sequence). The CDR3 has 15 amino acids. The chain's CDR3 is CSATEAGGAYNEQFF. The CDR3, as DNA: TGCAGTGCTACCGAAGCGGGGGGGGCCTACAATGAGCAGTTCTTC.

This clonotype appeared a few times. The V and J genes are TRBV20-1 and TRBJ1-3; D may be TRBD1 (6 bases). The CDR3 spans 15 residues. Trimming removed 2 bases from V and 2 bases from J, with 13 bases in between. Germline lookup yields CDR1 DFQATT and CDR2 SNEGSKA (reference sequence). The CDR3 here is CSARMRGSTGNTIYF. CDR3 nucleotides: TGCAGTGCTAGAATGAGGGGGTCGACTGGAAACACCATATATTTT.

Turning to this clonotype: A read error may explain this, as a much larger clone is one base away. The chain couples TRBV20-1 to TRBJ2-1; D gene unclear. Germline V gene sequence: CDR1 DFQATT, CDR2 SNEGSKA (reference sequence). The CDR3 consists of 12 residues. CDR3 protein: CRARKSQFEQFF. Here the CDR3 DNA reads TGCAGAGCTCGCAAGAGTCAGTTTGAGCAGTTCTTC.

The chain carries TRBV21-1 and TRBJ2-1; no DNA check was done on the table's D call, TRBD1. TRBV21-1 is labeled a pseudogene. The CDR3 extends over 16 amino acids. The DNA for the CDR3 is TGTGCCAGCAGCAAAGTTGTGGGGGTGTCCTACAATGAGCAGTTCTTC. Encoded protein: CASSKVVGVSYNEQFF.

This clonotype occurred many times. The V call is TRBV4-2, the J call TRBJ2-2; TRBD2 aligns across 9 bases. The CDR3 runs to 16 residues. V shed 3 bases, J shed 2 bases, and the junction held 4 bases outside the gene matches. Germline loops: CDR1 LGHNA, CDR2 YNFKEQ. CDR3 region: CASSQRRGGNTGELFF. CDR3 sequence (DNA): TGTGCCAGCAGCCAGAGGCGGGGGGGTAACACCGGGGAGCTGTTTTTT.

This clonotype was detected ten times or more. The chain is built from TRBV6-1 and TRBJ2-7; D is unresolved. The V gene's germline CDR1 is MNHNS and CDR2 SASEGT. V shed 2 bases and J shed 5 bases, with 10 bases lying between them. The CDR3 sequence is 13 residues long. The CDR3 DNA is TGTGCCAGCAGTGAATTAAAGGGCGACGAGCAGTACTTC. Protein: CASSELKGDEQYF.